These T cell receptor beta chains were read from a single sample in a study of cytomegalovirus exposure and HLA in healthy donors. Profiled with immunoSEQ multiplex PCR; TCRdb holds only in-frame clones, not every one. Among about 110,000 clones, roughly 90% were seen once, and the ten largest hold 2% to 2.5%. Sequenced: PBMCs. These TCRs come from a woman aged 18-29 years in good health and CMV-seronegative. CDR3s include the opening cysteine and the closing phenylalanine or tryptophan. The D gene is left open where the match is weak. Some rows have no size entry. The others give once, few or many, or a class for an expanded clone.

d_gene	v_gene	len	abundance	j_gene	CDR3aa	CDR3nt
.	TRBV5-1	14	.	TRBJ1-6	CASSGPGYNSPLHF	TGCGCCAGCAGTGGGCCGGGGTATAATTCACCCCTCCACTTT
.	TRBV13	16	.	TRBJ2-6	CASSFPGASRKNVLTF	TGTGCCAGCAGCTTTCCAGGGGCCTCCAGGAAAAACGTCCTGACTTTC
TRBD1	TRBV7-6	15	.	TRBJ1-1	CASSHPFRQGPEAFF	TGTGCCAGCAGCCACCCCTTTCGACAGGGTCCTGAAGCTTTCTTT
.	TRBV27	12	.	TRBJ1-1	CASSLPGKTAFF	TGTGCCAGCAGTTTACCAGGGAAAACGGCTTTCTTT
TRBD1	TRBV6-1	12	.	TRBJ2-7	CASRDRFDEQYF	TGTGCCAGCCGGGACAGGTTTGACGAGCAGTACTTC
.	TRBV30	15	.	TRBJ2-5	CAWSRRRGIQETQYF	TGTGCCTGGTCTCGCAGGAGGGGCATCCAAGAGACCCAGTACTTC
.	TRBV27	13	.	TRBJ1-2	CASSPTGPYGYTF	TGTGCCAGCAGCCCGACAGGACCCTATGGCTACACCTTC
TRBD2	TRBV6-6	15	.	TRBJ2-7	CASSPLAQSSYEQYF	TGTGCCAGCAGCCCACTAGCGCAGAGCTCCTACGAGCAGTACTTC
.	TRBV4-2	14	.	TRBJ2-7	CASSQDPADYRQYF	TGTGCCAGCAGCCAAGATCCGGCGGATTACCGGCAGTACTTC
TRBD1	TRBV7-9	15	.	TRBJ1-3	CASSSQTGQRNTIYF	TGTGCCAGCAGCTCCCAGACAGGGCAAAGAAACACCATATATTTT
TRBD1	TRBV13	14	.	TRBJ1-5	CASSSGGTGAPQHF	TGTGCCAGCAGCTCCGGGGGGACAGGGGCGCCCCAGCATTTT
TRBD1	TRBV6-1	13	once	TRBJ1-1	CASSEGDRGEAFF	TGTGCCAGCAGTGAAGGGGACAGGGGGGAAGCTTTCTTT
TRBD2	TRBV7-3	18	.	TRBJ2-2	CASSVWGRLAGNTGELFF	TGTGCCAGCAGCGTCTGGGGTCGACTAGCGGGAAACACCGGGGAGCTGTTTTTT
.	TRBV27	15	.	TRBJ1-1	CASSLFPNARTEAFF	TGTGCCAGCAGTTTATTTCCGAATGCGCGGACTGAAGCTTTCTTT
.	TRBV28	16	.	TRBJ2-5	CASSTGGGLAQETQYF	TGTGCCAGCAGCACCGGGGGAGGCCTAGCCCAAGAGACCCAGTACTTC
.	TRBV5-6	15	.	TRBJ1-4	CASRQRTGGNEKLFF	TGTGCCAGCAGACAGCGAACAGGTGGGAACGAAAAACTGTTTTTT
TRBD1	TRBV7-6	16	.	TRBJ1-4	CASSAGDRVGAEKLFF	TGTGCCAGCAGCGCAGGGGACAGGGTGGGGGCTGAAAAACTGTTTTTT
.	TRBV5-4	13	.	TRBJ2-5	CAPGDNLQETQYF	TGTGCCCCCGGGGACAACCTCCAAGAGACCCAGTACTTC
TRBD2	TRBV28	15	.	TRBJ2-1	CASSLLGGGAREQFF	TGTGCCAGCAGTTTATTAGGCGGGGGGGCACGGGAGCAGTTCTTC
.	TRBV29-1	13	.	TRBJ1-2	CSADYLRDYGYTF	TGCAGCGCAGACTACCTAAGGGACTATGGCTACACCTTC
.	TRBV5-1	13	.	TRBJ1-1	CASSLRGGAEAFF	TGCGCCAGCAGCTTGCGGGGAGGGGCTGAAGCTTTCTTT
.	TRBV9	13	few	TRBJ2-5	CASSSRQQETQYF	TGTGCCAGCAGCTCCCGACAGCAAGAGACCCAGTACTTC
.	TRBV20-1	10	.	TRBJ2-2	CSASNGELFF	TGCAGTGCTAGCAACGGGGAGCTGTTTTTT
.	TRBV4-2	16	.	TRBJ2-2	CASSQVDLSNTGELFF	TGTGCCAGCAGCCAAGTGGACTTGTCGAACACCGGGGAGCTGTTTTTT
TRBD2	TRBV11-2	14	.	TRBJ2-7	CASSGSGRALEQYF	TGTGCCAGCAGCGGTAGCGGGAGGGCCTTAGAGCAGTACTTC
.	TRBV27	13	.	TRBJ2-7	CASALGGGYEQYF	TGTGCCAGCGCTCTAGGGGGGGGGTACGAGCAGTACTTC